This T cell receptor (beta chain) was retrieved from a study of CD8+ T cells in alopecia areata. For the study at large: Treated patients were given 5 to 10 mg oral tofacitinib twice daily.

With 5 bases clipped from V and 3 bases from J, the junction kept 8 bases outside the gene matches. This CDR3 contains 15 residues. Germline V gives CDR1 SNHLY, CDR2 FYNNEI. Study outcomes and limitations: Sequences from scalp samples also cover resident alphabeta T cells of normal skin. Scalp clonality dropped significantly under tofacitinib, as did expanded CD8+ top-100 clones.

A remark on this clone: What it binds is unknown.

Documented treatment: oral pan-JAK inhibitor, 5-10 mg twice daily. It was from alopecia areata patients that lesional scalp punch biopsies and peripheral blood were collected. Extraction and reverse transcription of RNA yielded cDNA as the sequencing template. Measured with immunoSEQ multiplex PCR; TCRdb has only the in-frame clones, and not every one. In the table there are around 200,000 clones, roughly three fifths of which are singletons. The sequencing here drew on CD4+ T cells sorted from blood, taken at week 4, from a patient treated with tofacitinib. The rearrangement joins TRBV2 to TRBJ2-7, with 9 bases aligning to TRBD2. The TCR was taken from a human donor with alopecia areata. The CDR3 region is CASSPQGAGGYEQYF. In DNA, the CDR3 is TGTGCCAGCAGTCCACAAGGAGCGGGAGGCTACGAGCAGTACTTC.